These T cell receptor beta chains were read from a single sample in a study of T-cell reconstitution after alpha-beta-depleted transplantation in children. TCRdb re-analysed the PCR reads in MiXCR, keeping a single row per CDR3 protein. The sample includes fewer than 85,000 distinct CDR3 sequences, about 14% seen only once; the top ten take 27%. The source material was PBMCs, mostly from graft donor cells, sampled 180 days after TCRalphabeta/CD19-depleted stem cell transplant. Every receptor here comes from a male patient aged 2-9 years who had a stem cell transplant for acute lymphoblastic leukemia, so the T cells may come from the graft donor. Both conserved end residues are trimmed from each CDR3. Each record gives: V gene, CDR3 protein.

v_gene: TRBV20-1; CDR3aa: SARAGGETQY
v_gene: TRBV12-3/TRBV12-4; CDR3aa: ASSLRMADTGELF
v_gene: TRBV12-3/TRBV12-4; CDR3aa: ASSFRLAEFRADTQY
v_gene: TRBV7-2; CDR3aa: ASLGLDGVRETQY
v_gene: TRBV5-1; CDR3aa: ASSFRDRVTEAF
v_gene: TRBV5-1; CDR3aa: ASSFFPALGQPQH
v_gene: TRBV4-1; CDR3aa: ASSQVWSGSTDTQY
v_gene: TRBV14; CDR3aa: ASSLPRSALNTGELF
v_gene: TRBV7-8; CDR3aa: ASSQRAGGVLPNIQY
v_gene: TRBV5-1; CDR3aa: ASSLSPGRPEAF
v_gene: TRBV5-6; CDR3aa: ASSLQGRAQH
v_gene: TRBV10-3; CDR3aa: AISESAGGQETQY
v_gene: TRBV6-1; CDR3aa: ASIWAGGTGELF
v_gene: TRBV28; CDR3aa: ASSLGWPRTQY
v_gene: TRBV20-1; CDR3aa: SAPKSRTYEQY
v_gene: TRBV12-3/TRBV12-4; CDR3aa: ASSLRRVGTQY
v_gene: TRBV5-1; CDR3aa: ASSLVAGFYGYT
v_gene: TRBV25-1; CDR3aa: ASSDVQAVHEQY
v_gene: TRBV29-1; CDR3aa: SVSPGGRDTEAF
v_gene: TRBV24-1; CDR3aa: ATSLLQGRGLYEQY
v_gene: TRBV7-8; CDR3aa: ASSSTGHPFWEQF
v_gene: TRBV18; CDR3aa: ASSRLQGGNTEAF
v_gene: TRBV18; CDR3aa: ASSPNRKTQY
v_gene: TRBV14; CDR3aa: ASSHGQGVTF
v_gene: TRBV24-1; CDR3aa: ATSIGGLNTGELF
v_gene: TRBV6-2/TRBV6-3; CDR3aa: ASSQYTEAF
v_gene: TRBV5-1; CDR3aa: ASSSRQGAGTGELF
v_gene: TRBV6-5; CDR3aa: ASSYSRNLGNYGYT
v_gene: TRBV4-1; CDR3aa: ASSLDRQDEKLF
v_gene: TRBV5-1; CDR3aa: ASSFKRGIGGYNEQF
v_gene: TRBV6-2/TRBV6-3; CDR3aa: ASSYRLAGYEQF
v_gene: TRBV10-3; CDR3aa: AISELMDYGYT
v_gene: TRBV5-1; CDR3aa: ASSLGPRGSNTDTQY